This TCR beta chain was captured by sequencing in a study of T cells in Graves' hyperthyroidism and ophthalmopathy. General study results and limits: Separating ophthalmopathy from stable hyperthyroidism was achieved by a 13 V-J model.

RNA transcripts provided the source from which TCR beta CDR3 regions were amplified. The HTBI primer set served for first-round RT-PCR of the TCR CDR3. TCRdb re-analysed the multiplex PCR reads in MiXCR, keeping a single row per CDR3 protein. Of 600,000 to 650,000 distinct CDR3 sequences listed, around 15% were seen once; the top ten hold around 3.9%. This clonotype was seen a few times. Its antigen remains unidentified. CDR1 is MNHNS, CDR2 SASEGT, per germline. The CDR3 loop spans 13 amino acids. V lost 6 bases and J lost 3, with 11 bases in between. The chain is built from TRBV6-1 and TRBJ1-2; D uncertain. The TCR originated in a young woman with Graves' hyperthyroidism. Sequencing input: blood. Written as DNA, the CDR3 is TGTGCCAGCAGCGTGGTAGGTTACTATGGCTACACCTTC. Protein product: CASSVVGYYGYTF.